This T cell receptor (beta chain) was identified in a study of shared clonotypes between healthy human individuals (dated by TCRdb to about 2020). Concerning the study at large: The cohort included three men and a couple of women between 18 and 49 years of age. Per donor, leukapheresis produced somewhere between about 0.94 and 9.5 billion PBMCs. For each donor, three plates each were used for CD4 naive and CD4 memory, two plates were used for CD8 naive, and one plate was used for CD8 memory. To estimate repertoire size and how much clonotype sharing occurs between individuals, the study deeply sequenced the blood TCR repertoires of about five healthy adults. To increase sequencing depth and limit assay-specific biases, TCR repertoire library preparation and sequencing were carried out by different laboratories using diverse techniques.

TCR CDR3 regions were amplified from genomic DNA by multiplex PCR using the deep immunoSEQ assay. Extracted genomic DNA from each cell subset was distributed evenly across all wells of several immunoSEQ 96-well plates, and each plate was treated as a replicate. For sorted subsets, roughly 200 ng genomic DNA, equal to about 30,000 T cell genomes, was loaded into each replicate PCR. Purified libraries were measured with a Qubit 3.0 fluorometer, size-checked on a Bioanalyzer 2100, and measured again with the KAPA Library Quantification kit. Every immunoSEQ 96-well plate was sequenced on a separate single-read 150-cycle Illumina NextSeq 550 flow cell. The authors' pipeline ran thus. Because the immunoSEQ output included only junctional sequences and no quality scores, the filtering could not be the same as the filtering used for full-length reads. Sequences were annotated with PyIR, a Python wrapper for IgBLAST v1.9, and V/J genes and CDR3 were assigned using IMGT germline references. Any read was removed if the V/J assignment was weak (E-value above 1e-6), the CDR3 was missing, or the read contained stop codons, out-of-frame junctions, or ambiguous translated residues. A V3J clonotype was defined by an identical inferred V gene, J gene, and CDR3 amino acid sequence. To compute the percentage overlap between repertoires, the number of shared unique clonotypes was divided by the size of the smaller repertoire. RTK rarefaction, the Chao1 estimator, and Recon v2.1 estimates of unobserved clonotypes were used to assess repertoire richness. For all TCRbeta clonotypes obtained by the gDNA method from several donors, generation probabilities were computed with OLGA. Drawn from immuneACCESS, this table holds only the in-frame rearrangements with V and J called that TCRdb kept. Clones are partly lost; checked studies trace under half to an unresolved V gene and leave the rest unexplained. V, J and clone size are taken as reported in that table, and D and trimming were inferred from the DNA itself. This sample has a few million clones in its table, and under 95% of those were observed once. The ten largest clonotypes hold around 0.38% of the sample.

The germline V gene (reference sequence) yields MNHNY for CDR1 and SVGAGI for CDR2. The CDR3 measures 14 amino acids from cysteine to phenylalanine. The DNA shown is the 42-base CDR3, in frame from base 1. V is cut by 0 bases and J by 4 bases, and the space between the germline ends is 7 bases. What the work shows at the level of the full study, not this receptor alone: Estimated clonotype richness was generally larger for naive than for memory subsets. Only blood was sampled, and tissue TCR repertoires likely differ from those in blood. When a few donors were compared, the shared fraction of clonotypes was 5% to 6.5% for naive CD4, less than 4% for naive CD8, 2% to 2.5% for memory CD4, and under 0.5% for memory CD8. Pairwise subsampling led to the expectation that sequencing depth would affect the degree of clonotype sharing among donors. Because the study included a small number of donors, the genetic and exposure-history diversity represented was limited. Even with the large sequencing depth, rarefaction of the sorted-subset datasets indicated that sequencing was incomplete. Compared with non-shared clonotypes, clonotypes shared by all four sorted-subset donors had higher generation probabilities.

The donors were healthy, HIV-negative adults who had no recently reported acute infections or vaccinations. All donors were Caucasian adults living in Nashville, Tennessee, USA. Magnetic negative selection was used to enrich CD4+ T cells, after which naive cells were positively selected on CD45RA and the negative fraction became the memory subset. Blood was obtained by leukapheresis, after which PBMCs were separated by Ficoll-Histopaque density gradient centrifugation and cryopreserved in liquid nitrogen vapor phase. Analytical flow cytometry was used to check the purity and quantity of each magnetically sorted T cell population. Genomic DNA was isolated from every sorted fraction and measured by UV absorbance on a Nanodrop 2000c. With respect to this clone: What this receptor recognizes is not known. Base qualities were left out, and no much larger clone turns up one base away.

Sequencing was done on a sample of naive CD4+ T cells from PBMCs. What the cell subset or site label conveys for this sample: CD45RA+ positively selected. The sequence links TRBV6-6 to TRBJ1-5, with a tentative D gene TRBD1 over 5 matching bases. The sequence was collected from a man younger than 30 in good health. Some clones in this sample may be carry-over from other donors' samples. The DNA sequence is TGTGCCAGCAGTTACTCGCAGGGAAATCAGCCCCAGCATTTT. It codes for CASSYSQGNQPQHF.